These T cell receptor beta chains were read from a single sample in a study of blood T cell repertoires in COVID-19. TCRdb keeps only in-frame clones here, not all; method: immunoSEQ multiplex PCR. The table lists over 200,000 clones, roughly four fifths of them singletons. Sample: PBMCs or T cells enriched from blood (not recorded which). These receptors all stem from a man between 60 and 75 years old who had recovered from COVID-19. The CDR3 runs from the conserved cysteine through the conserved F or W. Each record gives: V gene, D gene, J gene, clone size, CDR3 DNA, CDR3 protein. D genes are given only for firm matches. Clone size appears in some rows only: once, few, many, or a class for an expanded clone.

V gene: TRBV5-6
D gene: .
J gene: TRBJ1-5
clone size: .
CDR3 DNA: TGTGCCAGCAGCTGGGGGGGCGGAAGCAATCAGCCCCAGCATTTT
CDR3 protein: CASSWGGGSNQPQHF

V gene: TRBV15
D gene: TRBD1
J gene: TRBJ1-4
clone size: .
CDR3 DNA: TGTGCCACCAGCAGAGATCTTGGGACAGGGTATGAAAAACTGTTTTTT
CDR3 protein: CATSRDLGTGYEKLFF

V gene: TRBV7-9
D gene: TRBD1
J gene: TRBJ1-6
clone size: .
CDR3 DNA: TGTGCCAGCAGCCCTCCGGGACAGGGGAATTCACCCCTCCACTTT
CDR3 protein: CASSPPGQGNSPLHF

V gene: TRBV21-1
D gene: .
J gene: TRBJ2-7
clone size: once
CDR3 DNA: TGTGCCAGCAGCACTTTCACAGGGGCACACTACGAGCAGTACTTC
CDR3 protein: CASSTFTGAHYEQYF

V gene: TRBV5-1
D gene: .
J gene: TRBJ2-2
clone size: .
CDR3 DNA: TGCGCCAGCAGCTTGGACAGGTCGGGCGGGGAGCTGTTTTTT
CDR3 protein: CASSLDRSGGELFF

V gene: TRBV5-1
D gene: TRBD1
J gene: TRBJ2-2
clone size: .
CDR3 DNA: TGCGCCAGCAGCTTAGGACAGGGGAACACCGGGGAGCTGTTTTTT
CDR3 protein: CASSLGQGNTGELFF

V gene: TRBV11-2
D gene: TRBD2
J gene: TRBJ2-7
clone size: .
CDR3 DNA: TGTGCCAGCAGCCTCAATAGGGCTAGCGGGGTTCACGAGCAGTACTTC
CDR3 protein: CASSLNRASGVHEQYF

V gene: TRBV6-2/TRBV6-3
D gene: TRBD2
J gene: TRBJ2-1
clone size: .
CDR3 DNA: TGTGCCAGCAGTTACGCTAGCGGGGGGGCCTTAGAGCAGTTCTTC
CDR3 protein: CASSYASGGALEQFF

V gene: TRBV30
D gene: .
J gene: TRBJ1-4
clone size: .
CDR3 DNA: TGTGCCTGGAGTGTAGGCAGGGGTCGTGAAAAACTGTTTTTT
CDR3 protein: CAWSVGRGREKLFF

V gene: TRBV18
D gene: TRBD1
J gene: TRBJ1-2
clone size: .
CDR3 DNA: TGTGCCAGCTCACCTCAGACAGGGAATGGCTACACCTTC
CDR3 protein: CASSPQTGNGYTF

V gene: TRBV7-2
D gene: .
J gene: TRBJ2-7
clone size: .
CDR3 DNA: TGTGCCAGCAGCCCCAACTACGAGCAGTACTTC
CDR3 protein: CASSPNYEQYF

V gene: TRBV15
D gene: .
J gene: TRBJ2-7
clone size: .
CDR3 DNA: TGTGCCACCAGTGGACAGTTTCTCTACGAGCAGTACTTC
CDR3 protein: CATSGQFLYEQYF

V gene: TRBV29-1
D gene: .
J gene: TRBJ2-5
clone size: .
CDR3 DNA: TGCAGCGTTCAGGGAATCGAAGAGACCCAGTACTTC
CDR3 protein: CSVQGIEETQYF

V gene: TRBV19
D gene: .
J gene: TRBJ1-2
clone size: .
CDR3 DNA: TGTGCCAGTAGTATAGACAGGGCTTCGTATGGCTACACCTTC
CDR3 protein: CASSIDRASYGYTF

V gene: TRBV27
D gene: .
J gene: TRBJ1-5
clone size: .
CDR3 DNA: TGTGCCAGCAGCCGCTCAGGTAATCAGCCCCAGCATTTT
CDR3 protein: CASSRSGNQPQHF

V gene: TRBV19
D gene: .
J gene: TRBJ1-4
clone size: .
CDR3 DNA: TGTGCCAGTAGTTACCGACGGGAAAACTCGCCAACTAATGAAAAACTGTTTTTT
CDR3 protein: CASSYRRENSPTNEKLFF

V gene: TRBV7-2
D gene: .
J gene: TRBJ2-7
clone size: .
CDR3 DNA: TGTGCCAGCAGCCCTGGACAGACGGCGAAGTACTTC
CDR3 protein: CASSPGQTAKYF

V gene: TRBV2
D gene: TRBD1
J gene: TRBJ2-1
clone size: .
CDR3 DNA: TGTGCCAGCAGCCAACCCCGGGACAGGGGCAACAATGAGCAGTTCTTC
CDR3 protein: CASSQPRDRGNNEQFF

V gene: TRBV7-3
D gene: .
J gene: TRBJ2-2
clone size: .
CDR3 DNA: TGTGCCAGCAGCTTACAGGGGACATTTAACACCGGGGAGCTGTTTTTT
CDR3 protein: CASSLQGTFNTGELFF

V gene: TRBV6-5
D gene: TRBD1
J gene: TRBJ2-5
clone size: .
CDR3 DNA: TGTGCCAGCAGTTACACGAAGGGACAGCGCTCGGAGACCCAGTACTTC
CDR3 protein: CASSYTKGQRSETQYF

V gene: TRBV24-1
D gene: TRBD2
J gene: TRBJ2-3
clone size: .
CDR3 DNA: TGTGCCACCAGTACTAGCGGGGGGGCCACAGATACGCAGTATTTT
CDR3 protein: CATSTSGGATDTQYF

V gene: TRBV7-9
D gene: .
J gene: TRBJ1-5
clone size: .
CDR3 DNA: TGTGCCAGCAGCTTAGATGCAGGGAATCAGCCCCAGCATTTT
CDR3 protein: CASSLDAGNQPQHF

V gene: TRBV5-8
D gene: .
J gene: TRBJ2-5
clone size: .
CDR3 DNA: TGTGCCAGCAGCCAGGAGGAGGGTAAAGAGACCCAGTACTTC
CDR3 protein: CASSQEEGKETQYF